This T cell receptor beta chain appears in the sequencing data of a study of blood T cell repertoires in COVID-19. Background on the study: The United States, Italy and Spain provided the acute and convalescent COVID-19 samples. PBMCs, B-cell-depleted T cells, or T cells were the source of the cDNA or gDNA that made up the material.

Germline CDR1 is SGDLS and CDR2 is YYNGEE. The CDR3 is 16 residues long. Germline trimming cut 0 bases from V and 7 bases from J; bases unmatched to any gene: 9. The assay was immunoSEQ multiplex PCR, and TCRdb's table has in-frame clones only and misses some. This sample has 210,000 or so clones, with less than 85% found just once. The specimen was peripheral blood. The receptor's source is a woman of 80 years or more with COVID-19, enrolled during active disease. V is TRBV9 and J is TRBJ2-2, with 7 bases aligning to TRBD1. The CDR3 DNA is TGTGCCAGCAGCGTAGGAGGGGGCCTGGGGAGCGGGGAGCTGTTTTTT. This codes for CASSVGGGLGSGELFF.